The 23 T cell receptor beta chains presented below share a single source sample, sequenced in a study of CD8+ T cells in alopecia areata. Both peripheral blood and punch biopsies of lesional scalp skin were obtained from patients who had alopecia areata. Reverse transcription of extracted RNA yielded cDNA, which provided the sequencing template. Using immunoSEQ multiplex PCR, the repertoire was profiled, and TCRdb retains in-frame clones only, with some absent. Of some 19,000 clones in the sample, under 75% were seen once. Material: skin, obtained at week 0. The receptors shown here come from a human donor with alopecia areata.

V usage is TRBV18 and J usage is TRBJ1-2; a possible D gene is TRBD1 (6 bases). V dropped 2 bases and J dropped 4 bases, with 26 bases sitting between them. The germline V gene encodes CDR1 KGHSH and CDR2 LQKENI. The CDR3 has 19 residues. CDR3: CASSPGKSQGIGDLYGYTF. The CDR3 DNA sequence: TGTGCCAGCTCACCAGGGAAGAGCCAGGGGATAGGGGATCTCTATGGCTACACCTTC.

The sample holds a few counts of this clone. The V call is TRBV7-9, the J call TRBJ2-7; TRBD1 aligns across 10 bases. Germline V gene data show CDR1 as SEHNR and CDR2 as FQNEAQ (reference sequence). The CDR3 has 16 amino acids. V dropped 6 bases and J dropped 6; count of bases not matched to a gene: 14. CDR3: CASRPQPGTGDREQYF. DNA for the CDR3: TGTGCCAGCAGACCCCAACCCGGGACAGGGGATCGCGAGCAGTACTTC.

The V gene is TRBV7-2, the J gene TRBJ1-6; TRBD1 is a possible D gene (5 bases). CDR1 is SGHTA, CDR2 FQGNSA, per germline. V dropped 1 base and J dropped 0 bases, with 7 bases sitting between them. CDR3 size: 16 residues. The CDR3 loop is CASSLGGYSYNSPLHF. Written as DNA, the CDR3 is TGTGCCAGCAGCTTAGGGGGGTACTCCTATAATTCACCCCTCCACTTT.

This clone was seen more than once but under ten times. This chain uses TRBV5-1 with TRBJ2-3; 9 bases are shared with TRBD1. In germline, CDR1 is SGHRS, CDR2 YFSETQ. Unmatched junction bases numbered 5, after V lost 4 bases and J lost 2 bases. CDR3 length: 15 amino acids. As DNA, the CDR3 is TGCGCCAGCAGCCTTACAGGGGGCGACACAGATACGCAGTATTTT. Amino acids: CASSLTGGDTDTQYF.

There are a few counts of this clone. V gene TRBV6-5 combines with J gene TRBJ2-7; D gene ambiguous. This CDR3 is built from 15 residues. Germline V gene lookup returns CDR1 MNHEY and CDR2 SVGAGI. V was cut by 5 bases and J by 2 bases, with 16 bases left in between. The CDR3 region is CASSPRPGQAYEQYF. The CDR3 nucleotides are TGTGCCAGCAGTCCGAGACCGGGCCAGGCCTACGAGCAGTACTTC.

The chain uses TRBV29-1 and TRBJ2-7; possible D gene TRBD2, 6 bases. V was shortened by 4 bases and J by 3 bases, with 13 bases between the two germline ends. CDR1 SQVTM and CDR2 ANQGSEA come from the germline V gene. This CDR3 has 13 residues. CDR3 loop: CSVGSGLIYEQYF. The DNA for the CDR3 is TGCAGCGTTGGGTCGGGACTCATCTACGAGCAGTACTTC.

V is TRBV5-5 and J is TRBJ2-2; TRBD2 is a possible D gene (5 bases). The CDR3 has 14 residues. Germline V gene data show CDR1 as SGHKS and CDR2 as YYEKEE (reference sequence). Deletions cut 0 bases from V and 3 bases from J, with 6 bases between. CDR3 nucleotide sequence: TGTGCCAGCAGCTTGGCCGGGGACACCGGGGAGCTGTTTTTT. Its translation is CASSLAGDTGELFF.

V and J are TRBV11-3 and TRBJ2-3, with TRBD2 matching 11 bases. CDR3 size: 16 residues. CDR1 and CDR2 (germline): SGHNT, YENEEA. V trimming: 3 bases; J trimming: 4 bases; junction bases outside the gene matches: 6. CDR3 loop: CASSFVAGGPADTQYF. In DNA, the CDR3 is TGTGCCAGCAGCTTCGTAGCGGGGGGGCCCGCAGATACGCAGTATTTT.

The CDR3 protein is CASNNRGNYGYTF. The DNA for the CDR3 is TGTGCCAGCAATAACAGGGGAAACTATGGCTACACCTTC. The chain links TRBV2 to TRBJ1-2; 7 nucleotides match TRBD1. Germline trimming cut 7 bases from V and 2 bases from J; bases unmatched to any gene: 4. CDR1 SNHLY and CDR2 FYNNEI come from the germline V gene. CDR3 length: 13 residues.

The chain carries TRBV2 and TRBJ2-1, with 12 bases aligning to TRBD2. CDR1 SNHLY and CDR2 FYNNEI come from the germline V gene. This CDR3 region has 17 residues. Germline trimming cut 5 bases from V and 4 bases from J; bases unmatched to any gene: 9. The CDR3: CASSPYMTSGGYNEQFF. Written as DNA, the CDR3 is TGTGCCAGCAGTCCCTATATGACTAGCGGGGGTTACAATGAGCAGTTCTTC.

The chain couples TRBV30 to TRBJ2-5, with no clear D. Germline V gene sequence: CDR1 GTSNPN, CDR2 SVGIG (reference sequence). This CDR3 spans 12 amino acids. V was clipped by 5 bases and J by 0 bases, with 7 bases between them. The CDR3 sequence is CAWAHNQETQYF. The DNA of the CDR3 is TGTGCCTGGGCACATAACCAAGAGACCCAGTACTTC.

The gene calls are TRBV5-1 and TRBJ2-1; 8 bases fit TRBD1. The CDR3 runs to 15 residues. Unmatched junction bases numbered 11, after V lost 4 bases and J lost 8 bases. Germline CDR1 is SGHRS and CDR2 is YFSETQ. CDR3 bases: TGCGCCAGCAGCCTAGGACAGGGCGCACACGATGAGCAGTTCTTC. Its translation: CASSLGQGAHDEQFF.

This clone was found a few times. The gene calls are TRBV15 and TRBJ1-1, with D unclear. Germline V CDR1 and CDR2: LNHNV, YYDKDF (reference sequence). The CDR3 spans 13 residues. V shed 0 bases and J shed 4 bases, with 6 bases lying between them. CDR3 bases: TGTGCCACCAGCAGAGATCTGGGCACTGAAGCTTTCTTT. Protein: CATSRDLGTEAFF.

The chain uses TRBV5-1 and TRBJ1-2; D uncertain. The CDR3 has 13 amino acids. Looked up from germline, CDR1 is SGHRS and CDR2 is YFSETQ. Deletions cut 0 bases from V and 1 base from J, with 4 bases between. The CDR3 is CASSLASNYGYTF. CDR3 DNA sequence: TGCGCCAGCAGCTTGGCCAGTAACTATGGCTACACCTTC.

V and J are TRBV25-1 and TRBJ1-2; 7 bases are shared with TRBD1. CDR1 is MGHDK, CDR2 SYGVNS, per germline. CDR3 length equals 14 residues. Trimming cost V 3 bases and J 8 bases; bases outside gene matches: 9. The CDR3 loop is CASSDSDRSGGYTF. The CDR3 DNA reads TGTGCCAGCAGTGATTCGGACAGGTCCGGGGGCTACACCTTC.

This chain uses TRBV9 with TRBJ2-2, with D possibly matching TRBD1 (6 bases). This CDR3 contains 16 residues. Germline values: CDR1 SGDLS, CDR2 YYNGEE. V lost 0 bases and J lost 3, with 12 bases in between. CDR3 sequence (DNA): TGTGCCAGCAGCGTAGATACAGGGAAGTACACCGGGGAGCTGTTTTTT. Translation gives CASSVDTGKYTGELFF.

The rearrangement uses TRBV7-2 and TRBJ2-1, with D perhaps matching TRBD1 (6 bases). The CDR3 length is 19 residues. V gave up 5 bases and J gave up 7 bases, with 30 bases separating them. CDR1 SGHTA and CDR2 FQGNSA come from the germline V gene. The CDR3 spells CASSTPGRLPWGLWNEQFF. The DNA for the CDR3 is TGTGCCAGCAGCACACCGGGCCGATTACCCTGGGGGCTTTGGAATGAGCAGTTCTTC.

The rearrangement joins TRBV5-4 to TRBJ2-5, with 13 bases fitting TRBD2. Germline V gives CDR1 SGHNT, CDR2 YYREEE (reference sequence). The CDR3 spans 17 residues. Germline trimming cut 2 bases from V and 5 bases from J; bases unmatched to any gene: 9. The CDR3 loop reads CASSFAQTSGGLETQYF. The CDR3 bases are TGTGCCAGCAGCTTTGCCCAGACTAGCGGGGGGTTGGAGACCCAGTACTTC.

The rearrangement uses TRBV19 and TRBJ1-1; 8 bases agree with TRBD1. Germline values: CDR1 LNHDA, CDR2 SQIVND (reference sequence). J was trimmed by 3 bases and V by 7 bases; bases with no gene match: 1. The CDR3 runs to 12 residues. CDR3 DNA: TGTGCCAGTACAGGGGGCCACACTGAAGCTTTCTTT. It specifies CASTGGHTEAFF.

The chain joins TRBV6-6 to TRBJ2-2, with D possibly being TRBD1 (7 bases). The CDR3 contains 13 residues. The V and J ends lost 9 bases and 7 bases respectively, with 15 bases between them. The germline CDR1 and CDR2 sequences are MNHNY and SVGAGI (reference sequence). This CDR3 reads CASRQGGSGELFF. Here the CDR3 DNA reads TGTGCCAGTCGTCAGGGGGGCAGCGGGGAGCTGTTTTTT.

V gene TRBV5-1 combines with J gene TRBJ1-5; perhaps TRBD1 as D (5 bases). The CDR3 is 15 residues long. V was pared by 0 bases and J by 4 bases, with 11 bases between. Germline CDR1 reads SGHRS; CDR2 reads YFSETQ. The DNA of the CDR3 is TGCGCCAGCAGCTTGGACGGGACTCAGAATCAGCCCCAGCATTTT. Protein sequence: CASSLDGTQNQPQHF.

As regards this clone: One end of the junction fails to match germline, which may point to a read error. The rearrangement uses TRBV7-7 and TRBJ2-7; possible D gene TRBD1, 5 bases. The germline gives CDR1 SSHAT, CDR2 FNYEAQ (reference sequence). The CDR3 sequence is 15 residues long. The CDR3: CASSLDPGPLEKQYF. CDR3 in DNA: TGTGCTAGCAGCTTAGACCCAGGGCCCCTCGAAAAGCAGTACTTC.

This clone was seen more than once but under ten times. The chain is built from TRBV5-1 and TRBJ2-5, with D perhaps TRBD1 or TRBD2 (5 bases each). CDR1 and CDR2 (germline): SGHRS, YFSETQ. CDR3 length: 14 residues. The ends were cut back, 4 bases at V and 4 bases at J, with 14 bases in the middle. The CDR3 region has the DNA TGCGCCAGCAGCCCCGGGACGGTGGGAGAGACCCAGTACTTC. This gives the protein CASSPGTVGETQYF.